The 11 T cell receptor beta chains below all came from one sample that was sequenced in a study of radiation and T cells in renal cell carcinoma. Sequencing used immunoSEQ multiplex PCR; TCRdb keeps in-frame clones, though not all of them. The sample consists of around 130,000 clones, approximately 80% of them appearing once. Indicated time point: blood 2 weeks post-SBRT. Treatment denoted: 15 Gy SBRT to primary tumor, nephrectomy 4 weeks later. This specimen consisted of blood, obtained from a patient whose treatment included radiotherapy and nephrectomy. These TCRs come from a woman aged 55-69 years with renal cell carcinoma.

In this sample, this clone turned up once. The chain is built from TRBV4-3 and TRBJ1-5, with TRBD1 matching over 7 bases. After removal of 2 bases from V and 5 bases from J, the junction contained 6 bases not matched to a gene. CDR1 is LGHNA and CDR2 is YSLEER in the germline V gene. This CDR3 spans 15 amino acids. CDR3: CASSQHRGRDQPQHF. The CDR3 DNA sequence: TGCGCCAGCAGCCAACACAGGGGAAGGGATCAGCCCCAGCATTTT.

This chain connects TRBV6-5 to TRBJ1-2; tentatively, D is TRBD1 (6 bases). V gave up 2 bases and J gave up 4 bases, with 14 bases separating them. CDR1 and CDR2 from the germline V gene are MNHEY and SVGAGI. The CDR3 is 15 residues long. The CDR3 nucleotides read TGTGCCAGCAGTTACCAGAAGGGACAAACCTATGGCTACACCTTC. Its protein product is CASSYQKGQTYGYTF.

This chain joins TRBV29-1 and TRBJ1-2; tentative D call: TRBD1 (6 bases). The CDR3 extends over 12 amino acids. Trimming took off 2 bases at V and 6 bases at J, with 10 bases between the two ends. Germline CDR1 is SQVTM and CDR2 is ANQGSEA. CDR3 nucleotide sequence: TGCAGCGTTGAACGGGGGGCAAATGGCTACACCTTC. This translates into CSVERGANGYTF.

This clone was observed once. V is TRBV2 and J is TRBJ2-4; D uncertain. This CDR3 has 15 residues. Germline values: CDR1 SNHLY, CDR2 FYNNEI. The V end lost 3 bases, the J end lost 0 bases, and 9 bases lay between the germline ends. The CDR3 bases are TGTGCCAGCAGTGATATCAGCCTAGCCAAAAACATTCAGTACTTC. Amino acids: CASSDISLAKNIQYF. Supplemented by reference TRBV2 and TRBJ2-4, the full variable domain reads EPEVTQTPSHQVTQMGQEVILRCVPISNHLYFYWYRQILGQKVEFLVSFYNNEISEKSEIFDDQFSVERPDGSNFTLKIRSTKLEDSAMYFCASSDISLAKNIQYFGAGTRLSVL.

The V and J genes are TRBV6-5 and TRBJ2-5, with D unclear. CDR3 length: 14 residues. Germline values: CDR1 MNHEY, CDR2 SVGAGI. V dropped 0 bases and J dropped 6 bases, with 11 bases sitting between them. In DNA form, the CDR3 reads TGTGCCAGCAGTTACTCGTTCGCCTCCAAGACCCAGTACTTC. Its translation is CASSYSFASKTQYF.

The rearrangement links TRBV5-8 to TRBJ2-7; TRBD1 matches at 9 bases. Germline V lookup: CDR1 SGHTS, CDR2 YDEGEE. V shed 4 bases and J 3 bases; nucleotides not matched to a gene: 14. This CDR3 has 17 amino acids. The CDR3: CASSALFRDRAGYEQYF. As DNA, the CDR3 is TGTGCCAGCAGCGCCCTCTTCCGGGACAGGGCGGGCTACGAGCAGTACTTC.

In DNA form, the CDR3 reads TGTGCCAGCAGTCCCCACCTGTCTAGGGGTCCTCTAAGGGATGGCACTGAAGCTTTCTTT. This gives the protein CASSPHLSRGPLRDGTEAFF. The rearrangement joins TRBV27 to TRBJ1-1; possibly TRBD1 for D (5 bases). This CDR3 spans 20 amino acids. Germline values: CDR1 MNHEY, CDR2 SMNVEV (reference sequence). V was trimmed by 5 bases and J by 4 bases, leaving 32 bases between them.

The V call is TRBV9, the J call TRBJ1-2; tentatively, D is TRBD1 (6 bases). Trimming removed 0 bases from V and 4 bases from J, with 10 bases in between. The germline V gene encodes CDR1 SGDLS and CDR2 YYNGEE. The length of the CDR3 is 14 residues. CDR3 coding DNA: TGTGCCAGCAGCGTAGGAGGGACAAGCTATGGCTACACCTTC. Protein sequence: CASSVGGTSYGYTF. Looking up the rest from reference TRBV9 and TRBJ1-2 gives the full variable domain: DSGVTQTPKHLITATGQRVTLRCSPRSGDLSVYWYQQSLDQGLQFLIQYYNGEERAKGNILERFSAQQFPDLHSELNLSSLELGDSALYFCASSVGGTSYGYTFGSGTRLTVV.

The chain carries TRBV6-1 and TRBJ1-5; possibly TRBD1 for D (6 bases). Per germline, CDR1 MNHNS and CDR2 SASEGT. The V gene lost 3 bases and the J gene lost 7 bases, with 16 bases spanning the gap. The CDR3 has 15 amino acids. The CDR3 is CASSDQTGLNQPQHF. The DNA of the CDR3 is TGTGCCAGCAGTGATCAAACAGGGTTGAACCAGCCCCAGCATTTT.

The chain joins TRBV13 to TRBJ2-7; 9 bases align to TRBD1. This CDR3 comprises 16 residues. The V gene end was trimmed by 5 bases and the J gene end by 2 bases; junction bases not matched to a gene: 10. CDR1 PRHDT and CDR2 FYEKMQ come from the germline V gene (reference sequence). As DNA, the CDR3 is TGTGCCAGCAGCCCAAGCTCTGGGACAGGGACCTACGAGCAGTACTTC. Protein: CASSPSSGTGTYEQYF.

As to this clone: This same CDR3 is encoded by further DNA sequences in the sample. The CDR3 nucleotides are TGTGCCAGCAGTGAAGCGGGAAACACCATATATTTT. The encoded protein is CASSEAGNTIYF. The chain uses TRBV2 and TRBJ1-3; D gene ambiguous. Germline loops: CDR1 SNHLY, CDR2 FYNNEI. The CDR3 runs 12 residues. V was clipped by 0 bases and J by 4 bases, with 1 base between them.